This T cell receptor (beta chain) was observed in a study of blood T cell repertoires in COVID-19. V shed 4 bases, J shed 7 bases, and the junction held 12 bases outside the gene matches. Germline-derived CDR1 and CDR2 are MNHEY and SVGAGI. The CDR3 has 16 amino acids. Here immunoSEQ multiplex PCR was the method, and the copy in TCRdb shows in-frame clones only, minus some. The sample records some 95,000 clones, about 80% being singletons. The chain couples TRBV6-5 to TRBJ1-4, with TRBD1 identical over 7 bases. This sequence originates from a man in his sixties or seventies with acute or convalescent COVID-19. Sequencing was carried out using peripheral blood. The CDR3 protein is CASSLTGASPTEKLFF. As DNA, the CDR3 is TGTGCCAGCAGTTTAACAGGGGCCTCCCCGACTGAAAAACTGTTTTTT.